This TCR beta chain comes out of a study of blood T cell repertoires in COVID-19. At the level of the study: Both acute and convalescent COVID-19 samples were obtained from the United States, Italy and Spain.

Per the original methods: Amplified reference gene primers provided the basis for estimating nucleated cell counts. Assay used: immunoSEQ multiplex PCR; TCRdb lists only in-frame clones, some missing. V, J and clone size are those of that table, while D and trimming were read from the DNA. The sample records roughly 140,000 clones, approximately 87% being singletons. The CDR3 spans 13 residues. The V gene lost 3 bases and the J gene lost 7 bases, with 13 bases spanning the gap. Germline-derived CDR1 and CDR2 are SGHNT and YYREEE (reference sequence). The sequence derives from a woman aged 40 to 55 with acute or convalescent COVID-19. V usage is TRBV5-4 and J usage is TRBJ1-2, with D possibly matching TRBD1 (5 bases). The sequencing input was peripheral blood. This CDR3 reads CASSSQPGFGYTF. The CDR3 DNA follows: TGTGCCAGCAGCTCCCAGCCAGGGTTTGGCTACACCTTC.